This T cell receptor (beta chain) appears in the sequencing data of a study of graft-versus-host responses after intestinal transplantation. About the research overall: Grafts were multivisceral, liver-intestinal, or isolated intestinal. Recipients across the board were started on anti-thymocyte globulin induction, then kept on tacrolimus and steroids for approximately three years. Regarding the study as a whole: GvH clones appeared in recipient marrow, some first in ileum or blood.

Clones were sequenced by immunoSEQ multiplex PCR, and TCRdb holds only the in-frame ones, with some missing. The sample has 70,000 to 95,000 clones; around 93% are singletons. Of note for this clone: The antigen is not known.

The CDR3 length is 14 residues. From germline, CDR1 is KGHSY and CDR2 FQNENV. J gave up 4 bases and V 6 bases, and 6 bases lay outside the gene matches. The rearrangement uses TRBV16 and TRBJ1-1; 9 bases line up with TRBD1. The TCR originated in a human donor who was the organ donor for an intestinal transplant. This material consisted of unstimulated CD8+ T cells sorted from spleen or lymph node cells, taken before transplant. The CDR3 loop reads CASSLGQGSTEAFF. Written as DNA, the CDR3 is TGTGCCAGCAGTCTGGGACAGGGTAGCACTGAAGCTTTCTTT.